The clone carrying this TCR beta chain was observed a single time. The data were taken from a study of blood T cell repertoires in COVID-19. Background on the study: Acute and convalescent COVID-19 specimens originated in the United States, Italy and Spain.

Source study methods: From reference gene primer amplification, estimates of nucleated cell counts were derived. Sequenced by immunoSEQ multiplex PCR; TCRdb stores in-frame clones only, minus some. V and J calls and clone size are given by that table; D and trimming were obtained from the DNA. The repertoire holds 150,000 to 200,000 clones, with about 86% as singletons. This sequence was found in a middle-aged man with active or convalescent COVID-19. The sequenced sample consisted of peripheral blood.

CDR3 in amino acids: CASSGTNQETQYF. In DNA form, the CDR3 reads TGTGCCAGCAGCGGGACAAACCAAGAGACCCAGTACTTC. The rearrangement links TRBV9 to TRBJ2-5, with D perhaps matching TRBD1 (5 bases). From germline, CDR1 is SGDLS and CDR2 YYNGEE. CDR3 length: 13 residues. The V gene lost 3 bases and the J gene lost 0 bases, with 6 bases spanning the gap. Full variable domain (remainder filled in from reference TRBV9 and TRBJ2-5): DSGVTQTPKHLITATGQRVTLRCSPRSGDLSVYWYQQSLDQGLQFLIQYYNGEERAKGNILERFSAQQFPDLHSELNLSSLELGDSALYFCASSGTNQETQYFGPGTRLLVL.